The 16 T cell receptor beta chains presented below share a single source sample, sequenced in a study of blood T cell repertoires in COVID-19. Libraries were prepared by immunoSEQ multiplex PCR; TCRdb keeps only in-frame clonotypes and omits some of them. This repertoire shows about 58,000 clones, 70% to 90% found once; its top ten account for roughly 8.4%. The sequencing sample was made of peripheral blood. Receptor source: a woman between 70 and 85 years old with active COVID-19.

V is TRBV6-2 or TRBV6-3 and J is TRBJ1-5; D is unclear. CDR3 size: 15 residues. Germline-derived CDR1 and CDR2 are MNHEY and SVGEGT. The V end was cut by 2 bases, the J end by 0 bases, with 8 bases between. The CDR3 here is CASSYKADSNQPQHF. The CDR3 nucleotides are TGTGCCAGCAGTTACAAGGCGGATAGCAATCAGCCCCAGCATTTT.

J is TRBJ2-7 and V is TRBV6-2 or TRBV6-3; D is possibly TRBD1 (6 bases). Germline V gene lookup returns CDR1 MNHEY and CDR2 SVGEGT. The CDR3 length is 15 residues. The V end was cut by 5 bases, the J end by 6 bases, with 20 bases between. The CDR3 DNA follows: TGTGCCAGCAGTCCCTCAGGGGAAGGAATGGGCGAGCAGTACTTC. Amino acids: CASSPSGEGMGEQYF.

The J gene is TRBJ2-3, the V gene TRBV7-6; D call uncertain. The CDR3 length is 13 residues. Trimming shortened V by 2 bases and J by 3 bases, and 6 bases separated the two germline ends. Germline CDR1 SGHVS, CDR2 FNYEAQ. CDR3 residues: CASSLIKTDTQYF. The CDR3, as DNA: TGTGCCAGCAGCTTAATAAAAACAGATACGCAGTATTTT.

In DNA, the CDR3 is TGTGCCAGCAGCTCGCCCCGGGACAGGGGGACCTACGAGCAGTACTTC. Translated, it gives CASSSPRDRGTYEQYF. The chain is built from TRBV9 and TRBJ2-7, with 11 bases matching TRBD1. The CDR3 sequence is 16 residues long. CDR1 is SGDLS and CDR2 is YYNGEE in the germline V gene. V shed 4 bases, J shed 2 bases, and the junction held 8 bases outside the gene matches. The full variable domain, in which reference TRBV9 and TRBJ2-7 provide the parts outside the CDR3, is DSGVTQTPKHLITATGQRVTLRCSPRSGDLSVYWYQQSLDQGLQFLIQYYNGEERAKGNILERFSAQQFPDLHSELNLSSLELGDSALYFCASSSPRDRGTYEQYFGPGTRLTVT.

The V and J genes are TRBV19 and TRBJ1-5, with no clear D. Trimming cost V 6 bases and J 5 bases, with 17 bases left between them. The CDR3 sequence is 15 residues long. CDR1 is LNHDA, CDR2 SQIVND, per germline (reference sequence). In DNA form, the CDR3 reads TGTGCCAGTAGGGGCCCAGAGGGAAGATATCAGCCCCAGCATTTT. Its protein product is CASRGPEGRYQPQHF.

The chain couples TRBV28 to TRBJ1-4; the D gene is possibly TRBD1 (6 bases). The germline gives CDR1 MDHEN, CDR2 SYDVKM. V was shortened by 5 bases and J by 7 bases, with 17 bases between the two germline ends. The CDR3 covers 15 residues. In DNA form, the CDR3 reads TGTGCCAGCAGTCCCAAACAGGGCGGGGGTGAAAAACTGTTTTTT. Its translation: CASSPKQGGGEKLFF.

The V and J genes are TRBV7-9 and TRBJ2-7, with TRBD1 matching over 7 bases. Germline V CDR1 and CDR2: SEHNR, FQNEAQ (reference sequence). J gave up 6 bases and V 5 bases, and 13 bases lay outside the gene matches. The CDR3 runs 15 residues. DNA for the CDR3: TGTGCCAGCAGCCTAGGACAGGCCGTCTTCAGCGAGCAGTACTTC. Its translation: CASSLGQAVFSEQYF.

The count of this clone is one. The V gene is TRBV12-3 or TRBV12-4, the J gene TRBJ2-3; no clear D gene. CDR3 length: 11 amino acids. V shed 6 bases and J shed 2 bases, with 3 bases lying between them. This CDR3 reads CASRATDTQYF. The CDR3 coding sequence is TGTGCCAGCAGGGCCACAGATACGCAGTATTTT.

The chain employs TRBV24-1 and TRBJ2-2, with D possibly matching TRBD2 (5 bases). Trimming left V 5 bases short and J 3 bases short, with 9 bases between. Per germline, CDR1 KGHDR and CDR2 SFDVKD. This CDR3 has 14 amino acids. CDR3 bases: TGTGCCACCAGTGTTGAGGAGGACACCGGGGAGCTGTTTTTT. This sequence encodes CATSVEEDTGELFF.

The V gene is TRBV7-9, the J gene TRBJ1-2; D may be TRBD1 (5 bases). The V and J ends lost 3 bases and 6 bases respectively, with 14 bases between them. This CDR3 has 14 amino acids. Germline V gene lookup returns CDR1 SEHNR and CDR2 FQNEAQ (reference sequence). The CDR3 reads CASSFLDTENGYTF. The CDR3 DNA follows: TGTGCCAGCAGCTTTCTGGACACAGAAAATGGCTACACCTTC.

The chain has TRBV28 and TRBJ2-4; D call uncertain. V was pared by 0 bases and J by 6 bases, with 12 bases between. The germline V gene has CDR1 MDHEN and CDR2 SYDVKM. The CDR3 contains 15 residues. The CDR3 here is CASSLWGQIRNIQYF. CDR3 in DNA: TGTGCCAGCAGTTTATGGGGCCAAATAAGAAACATTCAGTACTTC.

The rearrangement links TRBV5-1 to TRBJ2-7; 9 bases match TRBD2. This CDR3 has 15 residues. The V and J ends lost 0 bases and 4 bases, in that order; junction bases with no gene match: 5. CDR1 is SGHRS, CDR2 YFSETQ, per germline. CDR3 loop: CASSLASGTPYEQYF. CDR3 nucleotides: TGCGCCAGCAGCTTGGCTAGCGGGACCCCTTACGAGCAGTACTTC.

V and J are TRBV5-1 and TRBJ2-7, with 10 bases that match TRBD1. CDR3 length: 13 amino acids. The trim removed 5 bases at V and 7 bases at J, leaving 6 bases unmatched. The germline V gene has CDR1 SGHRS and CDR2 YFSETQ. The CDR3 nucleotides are TGCGCCAGCAGTGGGACAGGGGCCCGGGAGCAGTACTTC. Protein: CASSGTGAREQYF.

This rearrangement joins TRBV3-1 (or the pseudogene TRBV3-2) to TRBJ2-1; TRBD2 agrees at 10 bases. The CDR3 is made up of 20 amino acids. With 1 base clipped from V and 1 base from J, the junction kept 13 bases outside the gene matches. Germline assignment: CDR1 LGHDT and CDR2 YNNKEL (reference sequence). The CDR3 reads CASSQVRPSGSSRSYNEQFF. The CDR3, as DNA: TGTGCCAGCAGCCAAGTGAGGCCTAGCGGGAGTAGTAGGTCCTACAATGAGCAGTTCTTC.

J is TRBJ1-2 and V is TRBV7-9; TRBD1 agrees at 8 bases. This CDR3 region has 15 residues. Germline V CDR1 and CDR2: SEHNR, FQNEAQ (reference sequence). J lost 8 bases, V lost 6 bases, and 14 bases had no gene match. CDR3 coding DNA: TGTGCCAGCAGTCCCGGGACAGGATTTCGCGGGGGCTACACCTTC. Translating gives CASSPGTGFRGGYTF.

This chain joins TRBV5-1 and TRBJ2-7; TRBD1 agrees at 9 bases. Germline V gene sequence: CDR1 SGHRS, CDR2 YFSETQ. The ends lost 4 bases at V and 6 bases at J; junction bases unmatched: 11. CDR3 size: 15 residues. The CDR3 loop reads CASSGNTGGTFEQYF. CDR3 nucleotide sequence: TGCGCCAGCAGCGGGAATACAGGGGGCACTTTCGAGCAGTACTTC.